Here is one TCR beta chain with its context. The data belong to a study of CD8 T cells in Susac syndrome. The V segment lost 2 bases and the J segment 5 bases; nucleotides outside the gene matches: 5. Germline assignment: CDR1 PRHDT and CDR2 FYEKMQ (reference sequence). The CDR3 runs 16 residues. RNA was extracted with the RNeasy kit, and a quantity of about 0.45 to 1 ug was reverse transcribed using random hexamers. TCRdb processed the immunoSEQ multiplex PCR reads anew with MiXCR; each CDR3 protein has one entry. This table holds more than 200,000 distinct CDR3 sequences, around 90% found once. The sequenced sample consisted of CD8+ T cells from PBMCs. J is TRBJ2-2 and V is TRBV13, with 10 bases that match TRBD2. The origin of this receptor is a human donor with multiple sclerosis. The CDR3 protein is CASSLTSGEGTGELFF. For the CDR3, the DNA is TGTGCCAGCAGCTTAACTAGCGGGGAAGGGACCGGGGAGCTGTTTTTT.